The rows below give T cell receptor beta chains drawn from one sample of a study of cytomegalovirus exposure and HLA in healthy donors. Sequencing was performed with immunoSEQ multiplex PCR; in TCRdb, only in-frame clones are kept and a portion is missing. The sample lists 200,000 or so clones; approximately 84% were seen once. Sequencing was done on a sample of PBMCs. These receptors were taken from a woman in her twenties or thirties in good health and CMV-seropositive. Both conserved end residues are part of each CDR3. D genes are given only for firm matches. Rows may omit the clone size; those that give it use once, few, many or a size class.

TRBJ1-3,NA,TRBV6-1,NA,TGTGCCAGCAGTGAAGCAAAGGGGTTTTCTGGAAACACCATATATTTT,CASSEAKGFSGNTIYF
TRBJ1-1,NA,TRBV2,TRBD1,TGTGCCAGCAGAGACAGGGGGCGGGGCACTGAAGCTTTCTTT,CASRDRGRGTEAFF
TRBJ1-1,NA,TRBV5-1,TRBD1,TGCGCCAGCAGACGCCCGACAGGGGGGAACACTGAAGCTTTCTTT,CASRRPTGGNTEAFF
TRBJ2-1,NA,TRBV7-9,NA,TGTGCCAGCAGCGTGGACAGTCTCCTCTACAATGAGCAGTTCTTC,CASSVDSLLYNEQFF
TRBJ2-2,NA,TRBV27,TRBD2,TGTGCCAGCAGTTTACCTAGCGGGGGGTACACCGGGGAGCTGTTTTTT,CASSLPSGGYTGELFF
TRBJ2-1,once,TRBV5-1,TRBD2,TGCGCCAGCAGCCTCCTCAGCGGGGGGTCCAATGAGCAGTTCTTC,CASSLLSGGSNEQFF
TRBJ1-1,NA,TRBV19,TRBD1,TGTGCCAGTAGTATGGGGGACAGGCTCATGAACACTGAAGCTTTCTTT,CASSMGDRLMNTEAFF
TRBJ1-1,NA,TRBV29-1,NA,TGCAGCGTTGGGACTGTTAACATGAACACTGAAGCTTTCTTT,CSVGTVNMNTEAFF
TRBJ2-1,NA,TRBV5-8,TRBD1,TGTGCCAGCAGCTTGGGCAGGGGGCTATACAATGAGCAGTTCTTC,CASSLGRGLYNEQFF
TRBJ2-7,NA,TRBV9,NA,TGTGCCAGCAGCGCGGGCGCGGGAGAGCAGTACTTC,CASSAGAGEQYF
TRBJ2-1,NA,TRBV10-3,NA,TGTGCCATCGGGGAGGGGGAGGGGAGAAGCAATGAGCAGTTCTTC,CAIGEGEGRSNEQFF
TRBJ2-7,NA,TRBV7-9,NA,TGTGCCAGCAGCTTAGGGGGGGATCTCTACGAGCAGTACTTC,CASSLGGDLYEQYF
TRBJ2-5,NA,TRBV10-3,TRBD1,TGTGCCATGGAACCGGGACAGGGGTTAGAGACCCAGTACTTC,CAMEPGQGLETQYF
TRBJ1-1,NA,TRBV5-1,TRBD1,TGCGCCAGCAGCTACGGACAGGGGGGTTTCGTGAACACTGAAGCTTTCTTT,CASSYGQGGFVNTEAFF
TRBJ1-2,NA,TRBV7-6,NA,TGTGCCAGCAGCCCCAGGGCGGGAGGCTACACCTTC,CASSPRAGGYTF
TRBJ1-1,NA,TRBV28,NA,TGTGCCAGCAGTTTCGGGGGGCTCATTACGAACACTGAAGCTTTCTTT,CASSFGGLITNTEAFF
TRBJ2-3,NA,TRBV7-9,TRBD2,TGTGCCAGCAGTATTACTAGCGGGGGAAGTATAGATACGCAGTATTTT,CASSITSGGSIDTQYF
TRBJ1-2,NA,TRBV7-2,TRBD1,TGTGCCAGCAGCTCCAGGGGGCAGGGGGGCTACACCTTC,CASSSRGQGGYTF
TRBJ2-5,few,TRBV5-1,TRBD1,TGCGCCAGCAGCTTGGAGGGGGCAGGGGGGACCCAGTACTTC,CASSLEGAGGTQYF
TRBJ2-5,NA,TRBV5-6,TRBD2,TGTGCCAGCGGCTTGGGACTAGCGGGAGGGCCGGGGGAGACCCAGTACTTC,CASGLGLAGGPGETQYF
TRBJ2-1,NA,TRBV5-1,TRBD2,TGCGCCAGCAGTCGCGGACTAGCGGGATACAATGAGCAGTTCTTC,CASSRGLAGYNEQFF
TRBJ1-2,NA,TRBV10-3,NA,TGTGCCATCGTACGGGGGGGAGACACTAACTATGGCTACACCTTC,CAIVRGGDTNYGYTF
TRBJ2-5,NA,TRBV7-9,TRBD1,TGTGCCAGCAGCCTCCAAGACAGGGACCAGTACTTC,CASSLQDRDQYF